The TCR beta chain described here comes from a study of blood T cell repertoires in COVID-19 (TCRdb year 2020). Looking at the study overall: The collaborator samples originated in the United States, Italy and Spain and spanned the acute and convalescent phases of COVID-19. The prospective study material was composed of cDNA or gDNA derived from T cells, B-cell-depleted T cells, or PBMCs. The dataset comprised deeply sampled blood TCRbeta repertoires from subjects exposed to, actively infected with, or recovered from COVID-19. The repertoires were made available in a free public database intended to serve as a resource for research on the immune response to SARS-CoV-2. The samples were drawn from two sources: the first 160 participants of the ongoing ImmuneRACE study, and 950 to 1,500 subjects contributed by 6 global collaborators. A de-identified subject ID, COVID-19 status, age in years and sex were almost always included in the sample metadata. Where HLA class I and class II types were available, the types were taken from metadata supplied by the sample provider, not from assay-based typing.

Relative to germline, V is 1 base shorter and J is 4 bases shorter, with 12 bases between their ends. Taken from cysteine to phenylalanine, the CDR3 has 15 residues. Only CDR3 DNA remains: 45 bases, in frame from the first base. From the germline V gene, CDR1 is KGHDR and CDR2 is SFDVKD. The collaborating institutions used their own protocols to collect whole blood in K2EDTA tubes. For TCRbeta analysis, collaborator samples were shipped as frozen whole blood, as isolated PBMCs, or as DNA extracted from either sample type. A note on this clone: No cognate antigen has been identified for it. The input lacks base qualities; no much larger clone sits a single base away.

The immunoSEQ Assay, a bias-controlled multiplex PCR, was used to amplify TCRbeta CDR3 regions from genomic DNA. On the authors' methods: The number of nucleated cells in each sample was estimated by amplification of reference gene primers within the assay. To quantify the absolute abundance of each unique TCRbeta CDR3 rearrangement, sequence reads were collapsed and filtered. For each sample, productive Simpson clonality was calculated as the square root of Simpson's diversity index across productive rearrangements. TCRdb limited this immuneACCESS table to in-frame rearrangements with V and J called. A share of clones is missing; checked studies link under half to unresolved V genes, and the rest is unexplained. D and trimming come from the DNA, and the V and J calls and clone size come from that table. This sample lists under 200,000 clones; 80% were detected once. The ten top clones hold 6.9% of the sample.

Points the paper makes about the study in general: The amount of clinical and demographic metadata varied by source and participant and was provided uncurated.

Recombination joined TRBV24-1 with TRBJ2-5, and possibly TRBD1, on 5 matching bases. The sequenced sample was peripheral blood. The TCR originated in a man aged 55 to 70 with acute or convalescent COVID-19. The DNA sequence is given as TGTGCCACCAGTGATTTCAAAGGGGCCGGAGAGACCCAGTACTTC. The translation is CATSDFKGAGETQYF.